The clone carrying this T cell receptor (beta chain) occurred many times. The data originate from a study of molecular identifiers for immune sequencing clone quantification. From the PCR reads, TCRdb called clonotypes with MiXCR, one entry per CDR3 protein. The data show 85,000 to 100,000 distinct CDR3 sequences, 24% seen once. This receptor was obtained from a human donor in good health. Some libraries in this study had Jurkat cell RNA spiked in. The sample comprised naive CD8+ T cells from blood, with Jurkat cell RNA spiked in. Specified subset: FACS-sorted CD8+CD4-CCR7+CD45RA+ naive T cells.

CDR3 bases: TGTGCCAGTAGTACGTGGGGGGGCCGTGTAAATGAGCAGTTCTTC. It yields the protein CASSTWGGRVNEQFF. The V call is TRBV19, the J call TRBJ2-1, with a weak D call TRBD2 (7 bases). Trimming shortened V by 4 bases and J by 7 bases, and 17 bases separated the two germline ends. The CDR3 is 15 amino acids. CDR1 is LNHDA, CDR2 SQIVND, per germline (reference sequence).